A selection of T cell receptor beta chains follows, all from one sample in a study of cytomegalovirus exposure and HLA in healthy donors. Clones were sequenced by immunoSEQ multiplex PCR, and TCRdb holds only the in-frame ones, with some missing. The listing records 200,000 to 250,000 clones. Sequencing used PBMCs. Receptor source: a girl aged 2-10 years in good health and CMV-seropositive. Both conserved end residues are part of each CDR3. The order of the fields is J gene, V gene, D gene, CDR3 protein, CDR3 DNA. D genes are given only for firm matches.

>TRBJ2-7|TRBV5-4|TRBD2
CASSLRGRSYEQYF
TGTGCCAGCAGCTTGCGCGGGAGATCCTACGAGCAGTACTTC
>TRBJ2-1|TRBV10-1|TRBD2
CASSGLVRPNEQFF
TGCGCCAGCAGCGGACTAGTTCGGCCCAATGAGCAGTTCTTC
>TRBJ2-2|TRBV7-2|TRBD1
CASSLARTGPNTGELFF
TGTGCCAGCAGCTTAGCCCGGACAGGGCCGAACACCGGGGAGCTGTTTTTT
>TRBJ2-7|TRBV2|.
CASHGSSEQYF
TGTGCCAGCCACGGGAGCTCCGAGCAGTACTTC
>TRBJ2-7|TRBV4-2|TRBD2
CASSQRESAYEQYF
TGTGCCAGCAGCCAGCGGGAGAGCGCCTACGAGCAGTACTTC
>TRBJ2-1|TRBV7-6|TRBD1
CASSSTGGEQFF
TGTGCCAGCAGCTCAACAGGGGGTGAGCAGTTCTTC
>TRBJ1-1|TRBV28|.
CASSRQYTRDTEAFF
TGTGCCAGCAGCAGACAGTATACCCGAGACACTGAAGCTTTCTTT
>TRBJ1-1|TRBV5-1|TRBD1
CASSGGQQEAFF
TGCGCCAGCAGCGGGGGACAGCAGGAAGCTTTCTTT
>TRBJ2-2|TRBV28|.
CASSQIGDNGELFF
TGTGCCAGCAGTCAGATAGGAGATAACGGGGAGCTGTTTTTT
>TRBJ1-5|TRBV28|.
CASNPGGYDSNQPQHF
TGTGCCAGCAACCCCGGGGGTTACGATAGCAATCAGCCCCAGCATTTT
>TRBJ2-3|TRBV7-2|.
CASSRSGKTDTQYF
TGTGCCAGCAGCCGTAGCGGAAAGACAGATACGCAGTATTTT
>TRBJ2-7|TRBV27|.
CASSLSTGLSYEQYF
TGTGCCAGCAGTTTATCGACGGGACTTTCCTACGAGCAGTACTTC
>TRBJ2-3|TRBV7-6|.
CASSLARGFWTDTQYF
TGTGCCAGCAGCTTAGCGCGCGGGTTTTGGACAGATACGCAGTATTTT
>TRBJ2-3|TRBV7-2|.
CASSLASPWPGTDTQYF
TGTGCCAGCAGCTTGGCCTCCCCGTGGCCGGGAACAGATACGCAGTATTTT
>TRBJ2-1|TRBV6-1|.
CARGGAKNEQFF
TGTGCCAGGGGAGGTGCAAAAAATGAGCAGTTCTTC
>TRBJ2-3|TRBV4-1|.
CASSQGPTDTQYF
TGCGCCAGCAGCCAAGGGCCCACAGATACGCAGTATTTT
>TRBJ2-1|TRBV5-4|.
CASSPAGYNEQFF
TGTGCCAGCAGCCCCGCGGGCTACAATGAGCAGTTCTTC
>TRBJ2-5|TRBV7-6|TRBD2
CASSFLTSPQETQYF
TGTGCCAGCAGCTTTTTGACTAGCCCACAAGAGACCCAGTACTTC
>TRBJ2-2|TRBV30|.
CAWNSSPGELFF
TGTGCCTGGAACTCTAGCCCCGGGGAGCTGTTTTTT
>TRBJ2-3|TRBV7-9|.
CASSLGQLLPTDTQYF
TGTGCCAGCAGCCTGGGTCAACTACTACCCACAGATACGCAGTATTTT
>TRBJ2-6|TRBV2|TRBD1
CASRPDRGFRANVLTF
TGTGCCAGCCGCCCGGACAGGGGATTCCGGGCCAACGTCCTGACTTTC
>TRBJ1-1|TRBV5-4|.
CASSPLYQGQGTEAFF
TGTGCCAGCAGCCCTTTGTATCAGGGGCAAGGCACTGAAGCTTTCTTT
>TRBJ1-1|TRBV28|.
CASSPRQANRRNTEAFF
TGTGCCAGCAGTCCCAGACAGGCCAACCGGCGGAACACTGAAGCTTTCTTT
>TRBJ2-3|TRBV2|.
CASSEQRHTDTQYF
TGTGCCAGCAGTGAGCAGCGGCACACAGATACGCAGTATTTT
>TRBJ2-5|TRBV5-4|.
CASSSQETQYF
TGTGCCAGCAGCTCACAAGAGACCCAGTACTTC
>TRBJ1-5|TRBV6-6|.
CASKGGGVMSNQPQHF
TGTGCCAGCAAAGGGGGAGGGGTCATGAGCAATCAGCCCCAGCATTTT
>TRBJ2-3|TRBV29-1|.
CSVEFSGSGTDTQYF
TGCAGCGTTGAATTTTCTGGGAGTGGTACAGATACGCAGTATTTT
>TRBJ2-1|TRBV9|TRBD2
CASSPRLAGGNYNEQFF
TGTGCCAGCAGCCCCAGACTAGCGGGAGGGAATTACAATGAGCAGTTCTTC
>TRBJ2-7|TRBV2|TRBD2
CASRGLDYEQYF
TGTGCCAGCAGAGGACTAGACTACGAGCAGTACTTC
>TRBJ1-1|TRBV5-1|TRBD1
CASSLRQGNTEAFF
TGCGCCAGCAGCTTACGACAGGGAAACACTGAAGCTTTCTTT
>TRBJ1-4|TRBV6-5|TRBD1
CASSLWTGGEKLFF
TGTGCCAGCAGTCTGTGGACAGGGGGTGAAAAACTGTTTTTT
>TRBJ1-2|TRBV5-4|TRBD1
CASSLEGAMHLSNSYGYTF
TGTGCCAGCAGCTTGGAGGGGGCAATGCACCTCTCAAACTCCTATGGCTACACCTTC
>TRBJ1-1|TRBV4-1|.
CASSQNSGSNTEAFF
TGCGCCAGCAGCCAGAACTCGGGTTCCAACACTGAAGCTTTCTTT
>TRBJ2-7|TRBV19|TRBD1
CASSRRTGGAYEQYF
TGTGCCAGTAGTCGCAGGACAGGGGGCGCGTACGAGCAGTACTTC
>TRBJ1-2|TRBV5-1|TRBD1
CASSLATGGGYYGYTF
TGCGCCAGCAGCTTGGCCACAGGGGGCGGGTACTATGGCTACACCTTC
>TRBJ2-3|TRBV30|.
CAWSVEGQDTQYF
TGTGCCTGGAGTGTAGAGGGCCAGGATACGCAGTATTTT
>TRBJ1-1|TRBV5-1|TRBD1
CASSFDRGSGAFF
TGCGCCAGCAGCTTCGACAGGGGAAGTGGAGCTTTCTTT
>TRBJ2-7|TRBV29-1|TRBD1
CSAQGQGANEQYF
TGCAGCGCACAAGGACAGGGGGCCAACGAGCAGTACTTC
>TRBJ1-2|TRBV10-3|.
CAISHPPGAYDYGYTF
TGTGCCATCAGCCACCCCCCAGGGGCATATGACTATGGCTACACCTTC
>TRBJ2-1|TRBV4-1|.
CASSQTAGASYNEQFF
TGCGCCAGCAGCCAGACAGCGGGCGCCTCCTACAATGAGCAGTTCTTC
>TRBJ2-3|TRBV5-1|TRBD1
CASSLGTGGPDTQYF
TGCGCCAGCAGCTTGGGGACAGGGGGCCCAGATACGCAGTATTTT
>TRBJ1-1|TRBV18|.
CASSPRGNTEAFF
TGTGCCAGCTCACCACGAGGGAACACTGAAGCTTTCTTT
>TRBJ1-1|TRBV29-1|.
CSVDPDSTEAFF
TGCAGCGTTGACCCCGACAGCACTGAAGCTTTCTTT
>TRBJ1-1|TRBV2|TRBD1
CASDRGNTEAFF
TGTGCCAGCGACAGGGGCAACACTGAAGCTTTCTTT
>TRBJ2-7|TRBV30|TRBD1
CAWLRAGGQNEQYF
TGTGCCTGGCTTAGGGCAGGGGGCCAAAACGAGCAGTACTTC
>TRBJ2-1|TRBV4-2|TRBD2
CASSHATSVEGGEQFF
TGTGCCAGCAGCCATGCTACTAGCGTAGAAGGTGGTGAGCAGTTCTTC
>TRBJ2-1|TRBV6-1|TRBD2
CASSGPPSGSGKLFF
TGTGCCAGCAGTGGACCCCCCTCCGGTAGCGGGAAACTGTTCTTC
>TRBJ2-6|TRBV19|.
CASSIGGLLSGANVLTF
TGTGCCAGTAGTATAGGGGGCCTTCTCTCTGGGGCCAACGTCCTGACTTTC
>TRBJ1-1|TRBV25-1|.
CASSVGGRRPAFF
TGTGCCAGCAGTGTGGGGGGGAGGAGACCAGCTTTCTTT
>TRBJ2-1|TRBV7-6|TRBD1
CASSLGKGAYNEQFF
TGTGCCAGCAGCTTAGGAAAGGGGGCGTACAATGAGCAGTTCTTC
>TRBJ1-4|TRBV15|.
CATSKRAEGNEKLFF
TGTGCCACCAGCAAGAGAGCCGAGGGTAATGAAAAACTGTTTTTT
>TRBJ2-1|TRBV28|.
CASDRGFNEQFF
TGTGCCAGCGATAGAGGGTTCAATGAGCAGTTCTTC
>TRBJ1-1|TRBV14|.
CASSQGSRTEAFF
TGTGCCAGCAGCCAGGGTTCGCGGACTGAAGCTTTCTTT
>TRBJ2-5|TRBV11-2|.
CASSLVGGTQETQYF
TGTGCCAGCAGCTTAGTTGGCGGAACCCAAGAGACCCAGTACTTC
>TRBJ2-7|TRBV6-5|.
CASSQGWDYEQYF
TGTGCCAGTTCACAGGGATGGGACTACGAGCAGTACTTC
>TRBJ1-1|TRBV28|.
CASSATQNTEAFF
TGTGCCAGCAGTGCTACTCAGAACACTGAAGCTTTCTTT
>TRBJ2-4|TRBV28|.
CASSFRDLGMVAKNIQYF
TGTGCCAGCAGTTTTCGGGACTTGGGGATGGTAGCCAAAAACATTCAGTACTTC
>TRBJ2-5|TRBV5-4|TRBD1
CASSSQGAKETQYF
TGTGCCAGCAGCTCCCAGGGGGCGAAGGAGACCCAGTACTTC
>TRBJ2-5|TRBV5-4|TRBD2
CASSLQTSGRGETQYF
TGTGCCAGCAGCCTACAGACTAGCGGGAGAGGAGAGACCCAGTACTTC
>TRBJ2-1|TRBV2|TRBD2
CASSVPRGGYNEQFF
TGTGCCAGCAGTGTCCCGCGCGGGGGCTACAATGAGCAGTTCTTC